This T cell receptor beta chain stems from a study of shared clonotypes between healthy human individuals. Study-wide results and limits: Read depth was anticipated to influence clonotype sharing among donors.

Deep-level settings were used for running the assay. Genomic DNA (from each subset) was split evenly across several immunoSEQ plates. Original handling: Junction-only sequences without quality scores were provided by ImmunoSEQ, so filtering was different. The protocol was immunoSEQ multiplex PCR, while the TCRdb copy is restricted to in-frame clones and leaves out a portion. That table supplies the V and J calls and clone size; D and trimming were determined from the DNA. The sample holds about 500,000 clones, 77% seen once. The V gene end was trimmed by 6 bases and the J gene end by 5 bases; junction bases not matched to a gene: 6. Germline CDR1 SNHLY, CDR2 FYNNEI. The length of the CDR3 is 13 residues. Worth noting for this clone: Its target is not known.

This rearrangement joins TRBV2 to TRBJ2-5, with 7 positions matching TRBD1. The clonotype was recovered from a woman aged 35 to 49 in good health. Some clones in this sample may be carry-over from other donors' samples. The source material was PBMCs. This CDR3 is CASRDRDGETQYF. The CDR3 DNA is TGTGCCAGCAGAGACAGGGACGGGGAGACCCAGTACTTC. Full variable domain (outside the CDR3, taken from reference TRBV2 and TRBJ2-5): EPEVTQTPSHQVTQMGQEVILRCVPISNHLYFYWYRQILGQKVEFLVSFYNNEISEKSEIFDDQFSVERPDGSNFTLKIRSTKLEDSAMYFCASRDRDGETQYFGPGTRLLVL.